Below are 6 T cell receptor beta chains sequenced from a single sample in a study of T-cell reconstitution after alpha-beta-depleted transplantation in children. Preparation of the TCRbeta library used unique molecular identifiers. Each CDR3 protein is one row after TCRdb ran MiXCR on the PCR reads. Among about 640,000 distinct CDR3 sequences listed, about 15% were seen once. This specimen consisted of PBMCs from the stem cell graft donor, obtained from the stem cell graft. All receptors derive from a human donor who donated a stem cell graft to a child with acute myeloid leukemia.

The chain joins TRBV24-1 to TRBJ2-3; 12 nucleotides line up with TRBD2. The germline V gene has CDR1 KGHDR and CDR2 SFDVKD. This CDR3 comprises 16 residues. With 0 bases clipped from V and 4 bases from J, the junction kept 1 base outside the gene matches. This CDR3 reads CATSDLLAGGPDTQYF. The CDR3 coding sequence is TGTGCCACCAGTGATTTGCTAGCGGGGGGGCCAGATACGCAGTATTTT.

In its sample, this clonotype was seen many times. The chain employs TRBV6-5 and TRBJ1-1; D is possibly TRBD1 (6 bases). Trimming took 2 bases from V and 4 from J, leaving 11 bases between them. Germline CDR1 is MNHEY and CDR2 is SVGAGI. The CDR3 is 14 amino acids. The CDR3 protein is CASSYGGASTEAFF. The CDR3 nucleotides read TGTGCCAGCAGTTACGGGGGGGCCAGCACTGAAGCTTTCTTT.

This clonotype has a handful of counts. The chain joins TRBV20-1 to TRBJ1-1, with D possibly TRBD1 on 6 matching bases. V dropped 1 base and J dropped 5 bases, with 14 bases sitting between them. The germline gives CDR1 DFQATT, CDR2 SNEGSKA (reference sequence). CDR3 length: 14 amino acids. The CDR3 sequence: CSARAGGGRTEAFF. The CDR3 DNA sequence: TGCAGTGCTAGAGCAGGCGGGGGGCGGACTGAAGCTTTCTTT.

CDR3 protein: CASSFKSTLTEQETQYF. CDR3 DNA sequence: TGTGCCAGCAGCTTCAAGTCGACATTAACGGAGCAAGAGACCCAGTACTTC. V gene TRBV7-9 combines with J gene TRBJ2-5; D is uncertain. Per germline, CDR1 SEHNR and CDR2 FQNEAQ (reference sequence). V dropped 3 bases and J dropped 2 bases, with 19 bases sitting between them. The CDR3 loop spans 17 amino acids. Combining the CDR3 with reference TRBV7-9 and TRBJ2-5 gives the whole variable domain DTGVSQNPRHKITKRGQNVTFRCDPISEHNRLYWYRQTLGQGPEFLTYFQNEAQLEKSRLLSDRFSAERPKGSFSTLEIQRTEQGDSAMYLCASSFKSTLTEQETQYFGPGTRLLVL.

The gene calls are TRBV20-1 and TRBJ2-5, with D perhaps assigned TRBD1 or TRBD2 (5 bases each). The ends were cut back, 8 bases at V and 1 base at J, with 23 bases in the middle. CDR3 length equals 16 residues. Germline CDR1 reads DFQATT; CDR2 reads SNEGSKA (reference sequence). The CDR3 here is CSPRPARDAPQETQYF. The CDR3 nucleotides read TGCAGTCCCAGACCGGCCCGGGACGCCCCCCAAGAGACCCAGTACTTC.

There are many counts of this clonotype. V usage is TRBV7-2 and J usage is TRBJ2-1; D possibly corresponds to TRBD1 (7 bases). CDR1 is SGHTA, CDR2 FQGNSA, per germline. The CDR3 spans 16 residues. V dropped 4 bases and J dropped 7 bases, with 20 bases sitting between them. The CDR3: CASSSQGRLGGNEQFF. Here the CDR3 DNA reads TGTGCCAGCAGCTCACAGGGGAGACTGGGGGGAAATGAGCAGTTCTTC.